The T cell receptor beta chain under discussion was sequenced for a study of blood T cell repertoires in COVID-19. Background on the study: T cells, B-cell-depleted T cells, or PBMCs supplied cDNA or gDNA.

V lost 4 bases to trimming and J lost 2 bases, with 15 bases between them. The CDR3 covers 16 residues. CDR1 and CDR2 (germline): SGHTA, FQGNSA. In the original workflow: Using reference gene primer amplification, nucleated cell counts were estimated. TCRdb's table, derived via immunoSEQ multiplex PCR, lists solely in-frame clones and lacks some. V and J calls and clone size are copied from that table; D and trimming were computed from the DNA. The profile shows about 32,000 clones, around 85% of them singletons. This clonotype was obtained from a man between 60 and 70 years old with active or convalescent COVID-19. The chain joins TRBV7-2 to TRBJ1-3, with D possibly TRBD1 on 6 matching bases. Material: peripheral blood. The CDR3 protein is CASSYSGGGAGNTIYF. The CDR3 nucleotides are TGTGCCAGCAGCTATTCGGGAGGGGGGGCTGGAAACACCATATATTTT.